The 10 T cell receptor beta chains listed next were all sequenced from one sample in a study of blood T cells in healthy people across ages. The use of a sample-barcoded 5' primer and a J-beta primer mix characterized a second PCR of roughly 7 to 11 cycles. One entry per CDR3 protein results from TCRdb running MiXCR on the 5' RACE reads. The sample holds roughly 800,000 distinct CDR3 sequences, 55% to 75% seen once. Sequencing input: blood. These receptors were collected from a young man in good health.

The chain joins TRBV7-9 to TRBJ2-5; unclear D gene. This CDR3 has 13 amino acids. Trimming took 2 bases from V and 4 from J, leaving 8 bases between them. CDR1 and CDR2 (germline): SEHNR, FQNEAQ (reference sequence). CDR3 nucleotide sequence: TGTGCCAGCAGCTTATTGGGAACAGAGACCCAGTACTTC. This gives the protein CASSLLGTETQYF.

The CDR3 is CASSVATYEQYF. The CDR3 DNA follows: TGTGCCAGCAGCGTGGCCACCTACGAGCAGTACTTC. The J gene is TRBJ2-7, the V gene TRBV13; D call uncertain. The ends were cut back, 5 bases at V and 2 bases at J, with 7 bases in the middle. CDR1 and CDR2 from the germline V gene are PRHDT and FYEKMQ (reference sequence). The CDR3 covers 12 residues.

This clonotype was observed at least ten times. This chain connects TRBV29-1 to TRBJ1-2; TRBD1 is a possible D gene (5 bases). The CDR3 spans 11 residues. Germline V gene sequence: CDR1 SQVTM, CDR2 ANQGSEA. V lost 2 bases to trimming and J lost 8 bases, with 9 bases between them. Here the CDR3 reads CSVEFGGGYTF. The CDR3 DNA follows: TGCAGCGTTGAATTCGGGGGGGGCTACACCTTC.

This clonotype has a handful of counts. The genes are TRBV28 and TRBJ2-5; 8 positions match TRBD2. Matching the DNA end better, TRBJ2-7 makes the J call doubtful. The CDR3 sequence is 15 residues long. Germline values: CDR1 MDHEN, CDR2 SYDVKM. Here the CDR3 DNA reads TGTGCCAGCAGTCTGACCTCGGGAGGGTTTAACGAGCAGTACTTC. This sequence encodes CASSLTSGGFNEQYF.

V and J are TRBV5-5 and TRBJ2-1; 10 bases are shared with TRBD2. V lost 0 bases to trimming and J lost 6 bases; unmatched junction nucleotides: 3. Germline V lookup: CDR1 SGHKS, CDR2 YYEKEE (reference sequence). There are 15 residues in the CDR3. This CDR3 is CASSLGPSGGNEQFF. The CDR3 nucleotides are TGTGCCAGCAGCTTGGGTCCTAGCGGGGGCAATGAGCAGTTCTTC.

The chain employs TRBV20-1 and TRBJ1-2; the match to TRBD1 covers 7 bases. V shed 6 bases, J shed 2 bases, and the junction held 15 bases outside the gene matches. The CDR3 consists of 16 residues. Per the germline V gene, CDR1 is DFQATT and CDR2 is SNEGSKA (reference sequence). CDR3 nucleotide sequence: TGCAGTGCGGAAGGGACAGAGGGAAGCGGCAACTATGGCTACACCTTC. Its protein product is CSAEGTEGSGNYGYTF.

This clonotype has a single count. The chain links TRBV15 to TRBJ2-7, with a tentative D call TRBD2 (5 bases). CDR3 length: 16 amino acids. V was cut by 0 bases and J by 3 bases, with 15 bases left in between. CDR1 is LNHNV and CDR2 is YYDKDF in the germline V gene (reference sequence). CDR3: CATSREVPGIVYEQYF. CDR3 DNA: TGTGCCACCAGCAGAGAAGTACCGGGGATTGTCTACGAGCAGTACTTC.

This clonotype was recorded a few times. The chain employs TRBV20-1 and TRBJ2-7; D unresolved. Trimming stripped 5 bases from V and 2 bases from J, with 10 bases between. The germline V gene has CDR1 DFQATT and CDR2 SNEGSKA (reference sequence). CDR3 length: 12 amino acids. This CDR3 is CSAVGQAYEQYF. The CDR3 DNA sequence: TGCAGTGCTGTAGGGCAGGCCTACGAGCAGTACTTC.

This clonotype was observed a few times. The rearrangement links TRBV6-2 or TRBV6-3 to TRBJ1-1; maybe TRBD1 (6 bases). CDR3 length equals 14 residues. Deletions cut 7 bases from V and 6 bases from J, with 18 bases between. Germline CDR1 and CDR2: MNHEY and SVGEGT. The CDR3 DNA sequence: TGTGCCAGCAAGTTTGCAGGGAACAGGGCTGAAGCTTTCTTT. As protein: CASKFAGNRAEAFF.

Only a few counts were recorded for this clonotype. The chain joins TRBV9 to TRBJ2-1, with 13 positions matching TRBD2. The germline CDR1 and CDR2 sequences are SGDLS and YYNGEE. With V trimmed by 4 bases and J by 0 bases, 10 bases remained unmatched. This CDR3 contains 19 residues. CDR3 sequence (DNA): TGTGCCAGCAGCCTCCGGACTAGCGGGGGCCTCAGCTCCTACAATGAGCAGTTCTTC. Translated, it gives CASSLRTSGGLSSYNEQFF.